This T cell receptor (beta chain) was retrieved from a study of tumor-infiltrating lymphocytes in primary liver carcinoma. Across the whole study: Each sample had roughly 3.65 to 7.5 million productive TCRbeta reads regardless of tissue type. General study points: Between tumor regions, pairs overlapped more than tumor-adjacent and tumor-blood pairs did.

This clonotype was seen only once. What it recognizes is unknown. A much larger clone lies a single base off, so this may be a read error. CDR3 size: 13 residues. V shed 1 base and J shed 4 bases, with 7 bases lying between them. Blood RNA came from unsorted whole blood; germline DNA was also extracted. Infection with HBV was chronic in patients; they were treatment-naive. From 500 ng of total RNA, TCR beta-specific cDNA was reverse-transcribed using a constant-region primer. For TCR beta, libraries were produced by three nested multiplex PCR rounds using slightly modified ARM-PCR. The first two PCR rounds used TRBV1-TRBV30 primers with a Cbeta primer, nine to ten cycles each. TCRdb reprocessed the multiplex PCR reads via MiXCR and lists one record per CDR3 protein. The sample has 300,000 to 350,000 distinct CDR3 sequences; approximately 54% are singletons.

The rearrangement joins TRBV12-3 or TRBV12-4 to TRBJ1-2; no clear D gene. This receptor was identified in a woman younger than 45 with primary liver carcinoma and hepatitis B virus infection. Sample: peripheral blood. The CDR3 DNA reads TGTGCCAGCAGTTTAGTTGCCTGCTATGGCTACACCTTC. This translates into CASSLVACYGYTF.